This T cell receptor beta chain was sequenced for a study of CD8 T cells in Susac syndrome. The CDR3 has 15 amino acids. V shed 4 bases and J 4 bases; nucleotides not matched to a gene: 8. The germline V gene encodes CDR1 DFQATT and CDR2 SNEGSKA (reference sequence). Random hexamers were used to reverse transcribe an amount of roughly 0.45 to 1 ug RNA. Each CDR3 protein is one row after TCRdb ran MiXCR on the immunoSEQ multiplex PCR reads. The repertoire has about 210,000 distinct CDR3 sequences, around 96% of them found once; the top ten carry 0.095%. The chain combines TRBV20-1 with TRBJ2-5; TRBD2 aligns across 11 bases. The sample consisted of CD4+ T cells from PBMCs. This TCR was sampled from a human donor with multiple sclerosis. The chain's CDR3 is CSATLLAGGTETQYF. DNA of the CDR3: TGCAGTGCTACCCTCCTAGCGGGGGGAACAGAGACCCAGTACTTC.